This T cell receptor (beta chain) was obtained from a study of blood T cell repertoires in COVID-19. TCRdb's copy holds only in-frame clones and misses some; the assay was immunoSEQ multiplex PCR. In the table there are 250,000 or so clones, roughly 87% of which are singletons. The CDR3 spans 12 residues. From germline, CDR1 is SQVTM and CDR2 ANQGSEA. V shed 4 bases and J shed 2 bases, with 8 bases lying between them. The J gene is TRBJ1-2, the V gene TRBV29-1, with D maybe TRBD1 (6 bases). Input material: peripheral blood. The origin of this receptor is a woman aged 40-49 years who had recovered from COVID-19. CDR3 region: CSVVGGNYGYTF. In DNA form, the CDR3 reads TGCAGCGTTGTAGGGGGAAACTATGGCTACACCTTC.